This TCR beta chain was captured in a study of T-cell memory formation after mild COVID-19. TCRdb ran MiXCR on the 5' RACE reads and lists one entry per CDR3 protein. The sample yields about 340,000 distinct CDR3 sequences, roughly 13% seen once. Germline V gene data show CDR1 as SGDLS and CDR2 as YYNGEE. J gave up 5 bases and V 2 bases, and 7 bases lay outside the gene matches. The length of the CDR3 is 15 residues. The sequence came from a man between 18 and 35 years old who had mild COVID-19 (a few samples of this study predate the infection). Cell type and time point are not known. The rearrangement joins TRBV9 to TRBJ2-5, with 9 bases lining up with TRBD2. The source material was PBMCs or a T cell subset sorted from them (not recorded which). The CDR3 spells CASSVGAGGPETQYF. DNA of the CDR3: TGTGCCAGCAGCGTTGGCGCGGGGGGGCCCGAGACCCAGTACTTC.